One and the same sample provided the 32 T cell receptor beta chains below, sequenced in a study of T cell responses to AZD1222 COVID-19 vaccine. TCRdb keeps only in-frame clones here, not all; method: immunoSEQ multiplex PCR. The sample holds about 110,000 clones, around 80% seen once. The material was peripheral blood, obtained on day 0 of AZD1222 vaccination. The receptor source for this set is an adult in good health.

This sequence joins TRBV4-3 and TRBJ1-1, with D perhaps TRBD1 (5 bases). The ends were cut back, 3 bases at V and 0 bases at J, with 11 bases in the middle. This CDR3 is 15 amino acids long. The germline gives CDR1 LGHNA, CDR2 YSLEER. Here the CDR3 reads CASSQADSLNTEAFF. The CDR3 DNA reads as TGCGCCAGCAGCCAGGCCGACAGTTTGAACACTGAAGCTTTCTTT.

The chain employs TRBV18 and TRBJ1-3; D unclear. The V and J ends lost 6 bases and 0 bases respectively, with 9 bases between them. CDR3 length equals 14 residues. Per germline, CDR1 KGHSH and CDR2 LQKENI. The CDR3 nucleotides are TGTGCCAGCTCGCCTGATTTCTCTGGAAACACCATATATTTT. Amino acids: CASSPDFSGNTIYF.

This clone was counted only a few times. The chain is built from TRBV6-5 and TRBJ1-5; 9 bases line up with TRBD1. V was clipped by 6 bases and J by 6 bases; unmatched bases: 9. Germline V gene lookup returns CDR1 MNHEY and CDR2 SVGAGI. The CDR3 is made up of 15 amino acids. Written as DNA, the CDR3 is TGTGCCAGCAGCCTGGGACAGGGTAAGGGTCAGCCCCAGCATTTT. It is translated as CASSLGQGKGQPQHF.

This chain connects TRBV28 to TRBJ1-2; D not certain. This CDR3 has 14 residues. CDR1 and CDR2 (germline): MDHEN, SYDVKM. The ends were cut back, 3 bases at V and 6 bases at J, with 14 bases in the middle. CDR3 DNA sequence: TGTGCCAGCAGTTTCGTGCAGGCTAATGATGGCTACACCTTC. Translating it yields CASSFVQANDGYTF.

As DNA, the CDR3 is TGTGCCAGCAGCTCTTATGGACAGGGCAATCAGCCCCAGCATTTT. Residues: CASSSYGQGNQPQHF. The rearrangement links TRBV7-9 to TRBJ1-5; 7 nucleotides agree with TRBD1. Germline V gives CDR1 SEHNR, CDR2 FQNEAQ (reference sequence). This CDR3 has 15 residues. After removal of 4 bases from V and 2 bases from J, the junction contained 5 bases not matched to a gene.

The chain carries TRBV18 and TRBJ2-7; D is perhaps TRBD1 (5 bases). The CDR3 covers 13 residues. Trimming left V 0 bases short and J 4 bases short, with 7 bases between. The germline V gene has CDR1 KGHSH and CDR2 LQKENI. The CDR3, as DNA: TGTGCCAGCTCACCACCCGACAGTTACGAGCAGTACTTC. It codes for CASSPPDSYEQYF.

The count of this clone is one. This chain uses TRBV30 with TRBJ2-7; TRBD2 matches 10 bases. CDR1 and CDR2 from the germline V gene are GTSNPN and SVGIG (reference sequence). CDR3 size: 17 residues. J was trimmed by 3 bases and V by 5 bases; bases with no gene match: 16. CDR3 nucleotides: TGTGCCTGGGTACCGGGACTAGCGCGAGGAATAAGCTACGAGCAGTACTTC. The encoded protein is CAWVPGLARGISYEQYF.

This sequence joins TRBV5-6 and TRBJ2-4; TRBD1 aligns across 8 bases. Per germline, CDR1 SGHDT and CDR2 YYEEEE. CDR3 length: 17 amino acids. The junction had 10 bases not matched to a gene; V was cut back by 5 bases and J by 0 bases. CDR3 nucleotide sequence: TGTGCCAGCAGAAAACTGGGACAGGTGCTAGCCAAAAACATTCAGTACTTC. Amino acid sequence: CASRKLGQVLAKNIQYF.

This clone has just a few counts. The rearrangement links TRBV29-1 to TRBJ1-2; D uncertain. The CDR3 runs 13 residues. V shed 1 base and J shed 4 bases, with 10 bases lying between them. In germline, CDR1 is SQVTM, CDR2 ANQGSEA. CDR3 loop: CSVEGTSGYGYTF. The CDR3, as DNA: TGCAGCGTTGAAGGGACTTCCGGCTATGGCTACACCTTC.

The chain uses TRBV24-1 and TRBJ2-3, with TRBD2 matching 10 bases. The CDR3 extends over 16 amino acids. Germline CDR1 and CDR2: KGHDR and SFDVKD. The ends lost 3 bases at V and 4 bases at J; junction bases unmatched: 6. DNA for the CDR3: TGTGCCACCAGTGATCCAGCGGGGGGGCAGTCAGATACGCAGTATTTT. It encodes CATSDPAGGQSDTQYF.

The V call is TRBV20-1, the J call TRBJ2-1; no firm D call. Germline assignment: CDR1 DFQATT and CDR2 SNEGSKA (reference sequence). This CDR3 comprises 13 residues. V lost 3 bases and J 6 bases, leaving 12 bases between the germline ends. The CDR3 DNA reads as TGCAGTGCTAGTGCAGAGCCGATCAATGAGCAGTTCTTC. Amino acid sequence: CSASAEPINEQFF.

The CDR3 DNA follows: TGTGCCAGCAGTTACGGGGGTAATACGCAGTATTTT. Amino acid sequence: CASSYGGNTQYF. The chain couples TRBV6-6 to TRBJ2-3, with D possibly called TRBD1 or TRBD2 (5 bases each). The CDR3 covers 12 residues. The V end lost 2 bases, the J end lost 7 bases, and 7 bases lay between the germline ends. Germline V gene lookup returns CDR1 MNHNY and CDR2 SVGAGI (reference sequence).

The chain recombines TRBV5-1 with TRBJ2-1; tentatively, D is TRBD2 (6 bases). CDR3 size: 13 residues. Between the trimmed V and J ends, which lost 6 bases and 1 base, there was a span of 8 bases. The germline gives CDR1 SGHRS, CDR2 YFSETQ. CDR3 coding DNA: TGCGCCAGCACCGGGACTTCCTACAATGAGCAGTTCTTC. Protein product: CASTGTSYNEQFF. The whole variable domain, remainder taken from reference TRBV5-1 and TRBJ2-1, is KAGVTQTPRYLIKTRGQQVTLSCSPISGHRSVSWYQQTPGQGLQFLFEYFSETQRNKGNFPGRFSGRQFSNSRSEMNVSTLELGDSALYLCASTGTSYNEQFFGPGTRLTVL.

This clone was seen a single time. The chain couples TRBV27 to TRBJ1-2; 7 bases agree with TRBD1. J gave up 4 bases and V 5 bases, and 7 bases lay outside the gene matches. Germline V gives CDR1 MNHEY, CDR2 SMNVEV (reference sequence). The CDR3 has 14 residues. The CDR3 bases are TGTGCCAGCAGTCCGAGACAGGGCACCTATGGCTACACCTTC. The encoded protein is CASSPRQGTYGYTF.

This clone was counted at least ten times. The rearrangement joins TRBV2 to TRBJ2-5; D perhaps matches TRBD1 (6 bases). Trimming removed 3 bases from V and 3 bases from J, with 14 bases in between. This CDR3 has 15 amino acids. CDR1 and CDR2 from the germline V gene are SNHLY and FYNNEI. The CDR3 protein is CASSEWGHLEETQYF. In DNA, the CDR3 is TGTGCCAGCAGTGAGTGGGGGCATCTGGAAGAGACCCAGTACTTC.

The J gene is TRBJ2-1, the V gene TRBV28, with 8 bases identical to TRBD1. CDR1 and CDR2 (germline): MDHEN, SYDVKM. V trimming: 1 base; J trimming: 4 bases; junction bases outside the gene matches: 6. The CDR3 extends over 16 amino acids. CDR3: CASSLYGTGPYNEQFF. The CDR3 nucleotides read TGTGCCAGCAGTTTATACGGGACAGGCCCATACAATGAGCAGTTCTTC. Full variable domain (remainder filled in from reference TRBV28 and TRBJ2-1): DVKVTQSSRYLVKRTGEKVFLECVQDMDHENMFWYRQDPGLGLRLIYFSYDVKMKEKGDIPEGYSVSREKKERFSLILESASTNQTSMYLCASSLYGTGPYNEQFFGPGTRLTVL.

This chain joins TRBV30 and TRBJ1-1, with 8 positions matching TRBD1. The CDR3 spans 16 residues. Trimming cost V 0 bases and J 2 bases; bases outside gene matches: 8. From germline, CDR1 is GTSNPN and CDR2 SVGIG (reference sequence). CDR3 sequence (DNA): TGTGCCTGGAGTGTACCCAGGGGGCGTTTAAACACTGAAGCTTTCTTT. This encodes CAWSVPRGRLNTEAFF.

The chain uses TRBV28 and TRBJ1-2; D perhaps matches TRBD1 (5 bases). Deletions cut 8 bases from V and 3 bases from J, with 16 bases between. Germline-derived CDR1 and CDR2 are MDHEN and SYDVKM. The CDR3 length is 14 residues. The CDR3 protein is CASRNRGVDYGYTF. As DNA, the CDR3 is TGTGCCAGCCGGAATCGAGGGGTTGACTATGGCTACACCTTC.

CDR3 DNA: TGTGCCAGCAGATCAGACGTCACCTCCTATAATTCACCCCTCCACTTT. It translates to CASRSDVTSYNSPLHF. The chain uses TRBV28 and TRBJ1-6; the D is unclear. CDR1 MDHEN and CDR2 SYDVKM come from the germline V gene. The CDR3 loop spans 16 amino acids. Trimming took off 6 bases at V and 0 bases at J, with 12 bases between the two ends.

The V call is TRBV28, the J call TRBJ1-5; possible D gene TRBD1, 5 bases. CDR1 and CDR2 (germline): MDHEN, SYDVKM. With 2 bases removed from V and 5 bases from J, the gap between germline ends came to 10 bases. CDR3 length: 14 amino acids. The CDR3 DNA sequence: TGTGCCAGCAGTTTAGGGCAGGGCTATCAGCCCCAGCATTTT. Residues: CASSLGQGYQPQHF. Full variable domain (outside the CDR3, taken from reference TRBV28 and TRBJ1-5): DVKVTQSSRYLVKRTGEKVFLECVQDMDHENMFWYRQDPGLGLRLIYFSYDVKMKEKGDIPEGYSVSREKKERFSLILESASTNQTSMYLCASSLGQGYQPQHFGDGTRLSIL.

This clone was seen a single time. The chain couples TRBV11-2 to TRBJ2-3; D not certain. The CDR3 runs 12 residues. Trimming took 2 bases from V and 11 from J, leaving 11 bases between them. Germline V gene data show CDR1 as SGHAT and CDR2 as FQNNGV. CDR3 coding DNA: TGTGCCAGCAGCTTAACCGCACCGGGGCAGTATTTT. Its translation is CASSLTAPGQYF.

This chain joins TRBV7-2 and TRBJ2-1, with D maybe TRBD1 (5 bases). Germline CDR1 SGHTA, CDR2 FQGNSA. The CDR3 is 13 amino acids. Trimming took 5 bases from V and 13 from J, leaving 18 bases between them. CDR3 sequence (DNA): TGTGCCAGCAGCACCCAACAGGAAAGAAAACAGTTCTTC. Translation: CASSTQQERKQFF.

The genes are TRBV19 and TRBJ1-3; D remains unclear. Trimming removed 6 bases from V and 0 bases from J, with 15 bases in between. Germline V gene sequence: CDR1 LNHDA, CDR2 SQIVND (reference sequence). This CDR3 comprises 16 residues. The CDR3, as DNA: TGTGCCAGTAGAGCTTTCGGTAGTACCTCTGGAAACACCATATATTTT. Its protein is CASRAFGSTSGNTIYF.

The chain links TRBV25-1 to TRBJ2-2, with TRBD2 identical over 9 bases. This CDR3 is built from 16 residues. Germline V gives CDR1 MGHDK, CDR2 SYGVNS. V dropped 0 bases and J dropped 5; count of bases not matched to a gene: 4. The CDR3 nucleotides read TGTGCCAGCAGTGAATATGCGGGAGGGGGAACCGGGGAGCTGTTTTTT. It codes for CASSEYAGGGTGELFF.

CDR3 protein: CASSQAPAVKLFF. DNA for the CDR3: TGTGCCAGCAGCCAAGCTCCGGCAGTAAAACTGTTTTTT. This chain joins TRBV14 and TRBJ1-4; D ambiguous. The V gene lost 1 base and the J gene lost 10 bases, with 10 bases spanning the gap. CDR1 and CDR2 from the germline V gene are SGHDN and FVKESK. The CDR3 totals 13 residues.

The CDR3 is CAVGLAGLNTGELFF. The CDR3 DNA reads TGTGCCGTTGGGCTAGCGGGGCTAAACACCGGGGAGCTGTTTTTT. V gene TRBV7-2 combines with J gene TRBJ2-2; TRBD2 matches at 9 bases. The J segment lost 2 bases and the V segment lost 11 bases, leaving 9 bases of the junction unmatched. CDR3 length: 15 residues. CDR1 SGHTA and CDR2 FQGNSA come from the germline V gene.

CDR3 region: CASHTSGGGGNIQYF. CDR3 DNA: TGTGCCAGTCACACTAGCGGGGGCGGGGGAAACATTCAGTACTTC. This rearrangement joins TRBV28 to TRBJ2-4; 11 nucleotides match TRBD2. The junction had 10 bases not matched to a gene; V was cut back by 9 bases and J by 6 bases. The CDR3 spans 15 residues. CDR1 and CDR2 from the germline V gene are MDHEN and SYDVKM.

The chain has TRBV7-2 and TRBJ2-3; D may be TRBD2 (5 bases). The germline V and J ends were trimmed by 2 bases and 10 bases, with 13 bases remaining between them. In germline, CDR1 is SGHTA, CDR2 FQGNSA. This CDR3 contains 13 residues. DNA of the CDR3: TGTGCCAGCAGCTTAAGGCGGGTCCCAGCGCAGTATTTT. Amino acid sequence: CASSLRRVPAQYF.

The CDR3 spells CASSQEIRGRGQGSYTF. As DNA, the CDR3 is TGTGCCAGCAGCCAAGAGATACGGGGCAGGGGGCAAGGAAGCTACACCTTC. The chain uses TRBV3-1 (or the pseudogene TRBV3-2) and TRBJ1-2; 8 bases fit TRBD1. Trimming removed 0 bases from V and 9 bases from J; junction bases left unmatched: 15. The CDR3 is 17 amino acids. Germline-derived CDR1 and CDR2 are LGHDT and YNNKEL (reference sequence).

This clone was observed once. The CDR3 DNA sequence: TGTGCCAGCAGCGTCTCTAGGGGGGACGGCCAAGAGACCCAGTACTTC. As protein: CASSVSRGDGQETQYF. The chain is built from TRBV7-6 and TRBJ2-5; either TRBD1 or TRBD2 may supply D (6 bases each). V gave up 5 bases and J gave up 1 base, with 17 bases separating them. There are 16 residues in the CDR3. Germline V gives CDR1 SGHVS, CDR2 FNYEAQ.

CDR3 bases: TGTGCCAGCAGCTTAGTGGGGGGGACCCAAGAGACCCAGTACTTC. Residues: CASSLVGGTQETQYF. The genes are TRBV7-9 and TRBJ2-5, with TRBD2 identical over 7 bases. Trimming removed 1 base from V and 1 base from J; junction bases left unmatched: 3. The CDR3 runs 15 residues. CDR1 and CDR2 from the germline V gene are SEHNR and FQNEAQ (reference sequence).

This clone was counted a single time. V and J are TRBV11-2 and TRBJ2-5; 7 bases match TRBD2. Germline V gene sequence: CDR1 SGHAT, CDR2 FQNNGV. V trimming: 3 bases; J trimming: 1 base; junction bases outside the gene matches: 14. The CDR3 extends over 18 amino acids. CDR3 sequence (DNA): TGTGCCAGCAGCTTGTTAGTGGCTAGCGGCACCTTCCAAGAGACCCAGTACTTC. The encoded protein is CASSLLVASGTFQETQYF.